This T cell receptor (beta chain) is from a study of cytomegalovirus exposure and HLA in healthy donors. In the case of this clone: Its target is unknown.

V gave up 4 bases and J gave up 10 bases, with 14 bases separating them. In germline, CDR1 is SGHNT, CDR2 YYREEE (reference sequence). This CDR3 has 13 amino acids. Study observations and caveats: Apparent HLA restriction characterized most CMV-associated TCR beta chains in a later analysis.

Amplification used 60 Vbeta primers and 13 Jbeta primers. Sequencing used immunoSEQ multiplex PCR; TCRdb keeps in-frame clones, though not all of them. The repertoire holds fewer than 120,000 clones, with approximately 83% as singletons. The sequence derives from a man aged 40-49 years in good health and CMV-seronegative. The chain combines TRBV5-4 with TRBJ1-4; D gene uncertain. Sequencing was performed on PBMCs. The CDR3, as DNA: TGTGCCAGCAGCACCTACAGTATTCCAAAACTGTTTTTT. This gives the protein CASSTYSIPKLFF.